These T cell receptor beta chains were read from a single sample in a study of T-cell memory formation after mild COVID-19. From the 5' RACE reads, TCRdb called clonotypes with MiXCR, one entry per CDR3 protein. The sample includes fewer than 250,000 distinct CDR3 sequences, roughly a tenth of them seen just once. The sequenced sample consisted of PBMCs or a T cell subset sorted from them (not recorded which). The receptors were gathered from a man between 18 and 35 years old who had mild COVID-19 (a few samples of this study predate the infection). Cell type and time point are not known. The CDR3 runs from the conserved cysteine through the conserved F or W. A D gene is named only where the DNA matches it firmly. Size is omitted from some rows. Given values are once, few, many or a class for expanded clones.

D gene	V gene	J gene	clone size	CDR3 protein	CDR3 DNA
NA	TRBV5-8	TRBJ1-5	few	CASSFPLTAKPQHF	TGTGCCAGCAGCTTCCCCCTGACAGCAAAGCCCCAGCATTTT
NA	TRBV20-1	TRBJ2-3	NA	CSARGSWDTQYF	TGCAGTGCTAGAGGGTCGTGGGATACGCAGTATTTT
TRBD1	TRBV5-1	TRBJ1-1	few	CASSPGQGANAEAFF	TGCGCCAGCAGCCCGGGACAGGGGGCTAACGCTGAAGCTTTCTTT
TRBD1	TRBV9	TRBJ1-6	NA	CASSVAGQGYNSPLHF	TGTGCCAGCAGCGTAGCGGGACAGGGCTATAATTCACCCCTCCACTTT
NA	TRBV12-3/TRBV12-4	TRBJ1-4	NA	CASSPRGPNEKLFF	TGTGCCAGCAGTCCTCGGGGACCTAATGAAAAACTGTTTTTT
NA	TRBV20-1	TRBJ2-5	NA	CSTGMETQYF	TGCAGTACCGGGATGGAGACCCAGTACTTC
TRBD2	TRBV5-1	TRBJ2-3	many	CASSLGQRGKDTQYF	TGCGCCAGCAGCTTGGGGCAGCGGGGGAAAGATACGCAGTATTTT
NA	TRBV5-1	TRBJ2-7	NA	CASSRDGEQYF	TGCGCCAGCAGCAGGGACGGCGAGCAGTACTTC
TRBD1	TRBV29-1	TRBJ2-5	NA	CSVVPETGPQETQYF	TGCAGCGTTGTGCCGGAGACAGGGCCCCAAGAGACCCAGTACTTC
NA	TRBV5-8	TRBJ2-3	many	CASSLSSRADTQYF	TGTGCCAGCAGCTTGTCGTCAAGGGCAGATACGCAGTATTTT
TRBD1	TRBV5-1	TRBJ1-6	few	CASSGGTGVYSPLHF	TGCGCCAGCAGCGGGGGGACAGGGGTTTACTCACCCCTCCACTTT
NA	TRBV20-1	TRBJ2-1	few	CSASYLDSYNEQFF	TGCAGTGCTAGTTACTTAGACTCCTACAATGAGCAGTTCTTC
TRBD1	TRBV4-3	TRBJ1-2	few	CASSRGQADYNGYTF	TGCGCCAGCAGCCGAGGACAGGCGGACTACAATGGCTACACCTTC
NA	TRBV28	TRBJ1-5	few	CASSLSRWGISNQPQHF	TGTGCCAGCAGTTTATCTAGGTGGGGAATTAGCAATCAGCCCCAGCATTTT
NA	TRBV27	TRBJ2-7	NA	CASSSGPVGGEQYF	TGTGCCAGCAGTTCGGGCCCGGTTGGTGGCGAGCAGTACTTC
NA	TRBV7-2	TRBJ1-2	NA	CASSTSPAGYGYTF	TGTGCCAGCAGCACAAGCCCCGCTGGCTATGGCTACACCTTC
NA	TRBV7-9	TRBJ2-1	NA	CASSGYREVLF	TGTGCCAGCAGCGGATACAGGGAAGTTCTCTTC
NA	TRBV12-3/TRBV12-4	TRBJ1-3	NA	CASSPASSGNTIYF	TGTGCCAGCAGCCCCGCTAGCTCTGGAAACACCATATATTTT
NA	TRBV5-1	TRBJ2-2	few	CASTLRADTGELFF	TGCGCCAGCACGCTAAGAGCGGACACCGGGGAGCTGTTTTTT
TRBD1	TRBV7-9	TRBJ2-5	NA	CASSLGTGVQETQYF	TGTGCCAGCAGCTTAGGGACAGGGGTTCAAGAGACCCAGTACTTC
NA	TRBV5-6	TRBJ1-5	few	CASSFYFGPYQPQHF	TGTGCCAGCAGCTTCTACTTTGGGCCGTATCAGCCCCAGCATTTT
NA	TRBV5-1	TRBJ2-1	few	CASSSAAGAINEQFF	TGCGCCAGCAGCTCGGCGGCGGGGGCGATCAATGAGCAGTTCTTC
TRBD2	TRBV14	TRBJ2-3	NA	CASSHQRGGADTQYF	TGTGCCAGCAGCCATCAGCGGGGGGGCGCAGATACGCAGTATTTT
TRBD1	TRBV5-1	TRBJ1-1	few	CASSIGTGYTEAFF	TGCGCCAGCAGCATCGGGACAGGGTATACTGAAGCTTTCTTT
NA	TRBV6-6	TRBJ1-5	many	CASGPSDSNQPQHF	TGTGCCAGCGGACCCTCGGATAGCAATCAGCCCCAGCATTTT
NA	TRBV7-8	TRBJ1-2	NA	CASSFTGNGYTF	TGTGCCAGCAGCTTTACGGGGAATGGCTACACCTTC
NA	TRBV7-2	TRBJ1-4	few	CASSLQGYEKLFF	TGTGCCAGCAGCTTACAGGGTTATGAAAAACTGTTTTTT
NA	TRBV6-6	TRBJ1-2	once	CASLVTGGARSDYGYTF	TGTGCCAGCCTGGTCACGGGGGGGGCTCGATCTGACTATGGCTACACCTTC
NA	TRBV20-1	TRBJ1-4	NA	CSATHRVGEKLFF	TGCAGTGCTACCCACAGGGTTGGGGAAAAACTGTTTTTT
TRBD2	TRBV7-3	TRBJ2-1	NA	CASSSRGLAGGFEQFF	TGTGCCAGCAGCTCACGAGGACTAGCGGGGGGTTTTGAGCAGTTCTTC
NA	TRBV3-2	TRBJ2-3	NA	CASSPPNRGRADTQYF	TGTGCCAGCTCCCCCCCAAACAGGGGGCGAGCAGATACGCAGTATTTT
TRBD1	TRBV20-1	TRBJ1-1	few	CSAPGTGGGLVNTEAFF	TGCAGTGCTCCGGGGACAGGGGGCGGTTTGGTGAACACTGAAGCTTTCTTT
NA	TRBV20-1	TRBJ1-3	NA	CSARDQGRSGNTIYF	TGCAGTGCTAGAGATCAAGGGCGCTCTGGAAACACCATATATTTT
NA	TRBV25-1	TRBJ1-6	many	CASSDVWGDNSPLHF	TGTGCCAGCAGTGACGTCTGGGGTGATAATTCACCCCTCCACTTT
NA	TRBV7-6	TRBJ2-2	NA	CASSPPNHGELFF	TGTGCCAGCAGCCCACCGAACCACGGGGAGCTGTTTTTT